Below, one T cell receptor beta chain is given with its context. Its antigen is as yet unknown. These data originate in a study of shared clonotypes between healthy human individuals. Germline-derived CDR1 and CDR2 are KGHSH and LQKENI. V dropped 6 bases and J dropped 0 bases, with 18 bases sitting between them. The CDR3 covers 17 residues. Sequencing was performed with immunoSEQ multiplex PCR; in TCRdb, only in-frame clones are kept and a portion is missing. This table holds about 1.1 million clones, around three quarters found once. The donors were adults (healthy and HIV-negative) with no recent acute infections or vaccinations. The study, taken as a whole, reports: Against clonotypes common to all four donors, non-shared ones had lower generation probabilities. Blood alone was sampled, and tissue repertoires likely differ.

This clonotype was sampled from a man aged 18-30 years in good health. Some clones in this sample may be carry-over from other donors' samples. The sample comprised memory CD4+ T cells from PBMCs. Subset defined: CD45RA-negative fraction. The chain joins TRBV18 to TRBJ2-1; TRBD2 is a possible D gene (6 bases). CDR3 region: CASSPPVAGYSYNEQFF. The CDR3 DNA is TGTGCCAGCTCTCCTCCGGTTGCGGGGTACTCCTACAATGAGCAGTTCTTC.